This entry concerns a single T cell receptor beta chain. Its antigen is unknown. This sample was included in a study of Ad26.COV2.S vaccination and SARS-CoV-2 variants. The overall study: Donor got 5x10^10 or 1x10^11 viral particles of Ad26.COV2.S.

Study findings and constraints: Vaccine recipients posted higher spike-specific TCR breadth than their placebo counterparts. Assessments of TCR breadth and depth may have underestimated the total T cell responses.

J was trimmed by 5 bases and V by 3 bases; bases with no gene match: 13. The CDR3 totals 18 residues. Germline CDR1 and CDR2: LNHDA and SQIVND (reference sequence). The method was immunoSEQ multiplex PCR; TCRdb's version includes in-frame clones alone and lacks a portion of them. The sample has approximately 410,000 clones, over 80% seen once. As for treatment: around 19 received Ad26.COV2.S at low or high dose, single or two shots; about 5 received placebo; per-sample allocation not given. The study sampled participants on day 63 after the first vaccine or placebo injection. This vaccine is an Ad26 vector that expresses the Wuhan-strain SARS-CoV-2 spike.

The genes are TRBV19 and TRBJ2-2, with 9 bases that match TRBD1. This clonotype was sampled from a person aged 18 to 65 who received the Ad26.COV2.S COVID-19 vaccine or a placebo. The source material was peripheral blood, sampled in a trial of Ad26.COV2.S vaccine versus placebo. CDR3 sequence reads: CASSIFRGTGFRTGELFF. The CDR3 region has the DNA TGTGCCAGTAGTATTTTTCGGGGGACAGGGTTCCGGACCGGGGAGCTGTTTTTT.